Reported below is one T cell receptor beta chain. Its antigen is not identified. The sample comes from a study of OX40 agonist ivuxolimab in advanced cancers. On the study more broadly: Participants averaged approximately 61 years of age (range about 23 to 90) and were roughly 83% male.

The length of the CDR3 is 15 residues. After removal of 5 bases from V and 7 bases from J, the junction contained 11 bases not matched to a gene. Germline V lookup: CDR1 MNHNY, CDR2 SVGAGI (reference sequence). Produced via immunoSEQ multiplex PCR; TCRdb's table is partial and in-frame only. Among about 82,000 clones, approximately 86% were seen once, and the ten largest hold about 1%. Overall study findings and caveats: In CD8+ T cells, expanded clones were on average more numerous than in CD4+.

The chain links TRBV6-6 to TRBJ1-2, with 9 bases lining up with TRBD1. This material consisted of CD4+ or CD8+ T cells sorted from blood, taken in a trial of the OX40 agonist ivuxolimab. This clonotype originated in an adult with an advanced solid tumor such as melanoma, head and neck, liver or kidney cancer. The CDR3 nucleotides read TGTGCCAGCAGTCTAACAGGGGGCGCAGGAGCTGGCTACACCTTC. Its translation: CASSLTGGAGAGYTF.